The table lists the clone carrying this TCR beta chain with a count of one. V lost 5 bases, J lost 13 bases, and 18 bases lay in between. Germline values: CDR1 LGHNA, CDR2 YNFKEQ. The CDR3 covers 13 residues. The sample comes from a study of shared T cell receptors in the human thymus. TCRdb's copy holds only in-frame clones and misses some; the assay was immunoSEQ multiplex PCR. The sample carries about 730,000 clones, approximately 83% recorded once. These same records also appear under a second study, on human thymus T cells.

This sequence joins TRBV4-2 and TRBJ2-1; a possible D gene is TRBD2 (7 bases). The source of this sequence is a girl less than two years old with a congenital heart defect. Sequenced material: thymocytes. The CDR3 sequence is CASSERGGRGQFF. CDR3 in DNA: TGTGCCAGCAGCGAAAGGGGGGGCAGGGGACAGTTCTTC.